Each of the 23 T cell receptor beta chains below was sequenced from the same sample in a study of blood T cells in healthy people across ages. A J-beta primer mix and a sample-barcoded 5' primer were used in a second PCR of roughly 6 to 11 cycles. TCRdb ran MiXCR on the 5' RACE reads and lists one entry per CDR3 protein. Altogether around 800,000 distinct CDR3 sequences are present, around two thirds being singletons, with the ten largest covering 25% to 30%. Sequenced input: blood. These receptor sequences come from a man younger than 45 in good health.

The chain has TRBV7-3 and TRBJ2-4, with D possibly being TRBD2 (5 bases). Matching the DNA end better, TRBJ2-5 makes the J call doubtful. Germline V gene lookup returns CDR1 SGHTA and CDR2 FQGTGA. The CDR3 sequence is 15 residues long. The CDR3 protein is CASSFRTGGGETQYF. The CDR3 DNA is TGTGCCAGCAGCTTCCGGACTGGCGGCGGAGAGACCCAGTACTTC.

This clonotype was seen at least ten times. The chain uses TRBV6-2 or TRBV6-3 and TRBJ2-5; unclear D gene. The CDR3 has 13 amino acids. Trimming stripped 6 bases from V and 5 bases from J, with 13 bases between. Germline-derived CDR1 and CDR2 are MNHEY and SVGEGT. CDR3 in DNA: TGTGCCAGCAGGGACGACCCTCGGGAGACCCAGTACTTC. Amino acid sequence: CASRDDPRETQYF.

The V call is TRBV28, the J call TRBJ2-7, with D tentatively TRBD2 (7 bases). The end of the DNA is better explained by TRBJ2-5, so the J call may be wrong. The CDR3 is 14 residues long. The germline V gene has CDR1 MDHEN and CDR2 SYDVKM. The CDR3 loop is CASRKTGGRETQYF. CDR3 bases: TGTGCCAGCAGGAAAACGGGGGGCCGGGAGACCCAGTACTTC.

This clonotype has a handful of counts. The chain couples TRBV12-3 or TRBV12-4 to TRBJ2-5, with D possibly being TRBD1 (5 bases). V gave up 5 bases and J gave up 2 bases, with 12 bases separating them. CDR3 length equals 14 residues. The CDR3 loop reads CASSRRQLQETQYF. The CDR3 DNA reads as TGTGCCAGCAGTCGAAGACAGTTGCAAGAGACCCAGTACTTC.

This chain joins TRBV6-4 and TRBJ2-3; TRBD2 matches 11 bases. This CDR3 has 15 residues. The V gene's germline CDR1 is MRHNA and CDR2 SNTAGT. Trimming removed 5 bases from V and 4 bases from J; junction bases left unmatched: 5. CDR3: CASSPIAGGPDTQYF. The DNA for the CDR3 is TGTGCCAGCAGTCCCATAGCGGGGGGGCCAGATACGCAGTATTTT.

The rearrangement joins TRBV18 to TRBJ2-7, with D uncertain. This CDR3 is 17 amino acids long. From germline, CDR1 is KGHSH and CDR2 LQKENI. V was pared by 5 bases and J by 0 bases, with 20 bases between. CDR3 region: CASSGGSVSPSSYEQYF. CDR3 in DNA: TGTGCCAGCTCAGGTGGTTCGGTCAGCCCGAGCTCCTACGAGCAGTACTTC.

The chain employs TRBV10-3 and TRBJ2-5, with 7 nucleotides matching TRBD2. V was pared by 8 bases and J by 11 bases, with 14 bases of the junction left unmatched. CDR3 length: 13 residues. Germline assignment: CDR1 ENHRY and CDR2 SYGVKD. The CDR3 region is CAIRGGTYNEQYF. In nucleotides, the CDR3 is TGTGCCATCCGCGGGGGTACCTACAATGAGCAGTACTTC.

The chain couples TRBV27 to TRBJ1-1; D is uncertain. The CDR3 runs to 16 residues. Germline CDR1 and CDR2: MNHEY and SMNVEV (reference sequence). V was cut by 3 bases and J by 0 bases, with 14 bases left in between. The CDR3 protein is CASSFGTGRLNTEAFF. As DNA, the CDR3 is TGTGCCAGCAGTTTTGGAACGGGGAGATTGAACACTGAAGCTTTCTTT.

This clonotype appeared a few times. The gene calls are TRBV20-1 and TRBJ2-5, with 8 bases lining up with TRBD1. The J call may not be correct, given that the DNA end is closer to TRBJ2-7. Germline CDR1 reads DFQATT; CDR2 reads SNEGSKA (reference sequence). The CDR3 totals 14 residues. For the CDR3, the DNA is TGCAGTGCCTCCCGGACAGGGTTGACCTACGAGCAGTACTTC. As protein: CSASRTGLTYEQYF.

The sample holds one count of this clonotype. V and J are TRBV6-4 and TRBJ1-4; no reliable D call. The germline CDR1 and CDR2 sequences are MRHNA and SNTAGT. The CDR3 loop spans 14 amino acids. V was trimmed by 4 bases and J by 0 bases, leaving 6 bases between them. The CDR3 loop is CASSANTTNEKLFF. CDR3 bases: TGTGCCAGCAGTGCAAATACAACTAATGAAAAACTGTTTTTT.

This chain connects TRBV2 to TRBJ1-2; D is unclear. The CDR3 is 13 amino acids. Trimming left V 7 bases short and J 5 bases short, with 14 bases between. In germline, CDR1 is SNHLY, CDR2 FYNNEI. The CDR3 DNA reads TGTGCCAGCATGGAAGGGCAGCTATATGGCTACACCTTC. As protein: CASMEGQLYGYTF.

The chain uses TRBV12-3 or TRBV12-4 and TRBJ2-1; weak D call: TRBD1 (5 bases). Trimming took 7 bases from V and 8 from J, leaving 21 bases between them. This CDR3 is 15 amino acids long. The chain's CDR3 is CASNLGVRSTDEQFF. CDR3 in DNA: TGTGCCAGCAACCTAGGGGTGAGGAGCACCGATGAGCAGTTCTTC.

CDR3 bases: TGCAGCGCCCCCCGCCAAGAGACCCAGTACTTC. Protein product: CSAPRQETQYF. V usage is TRBV29-1 and J usage is TRBJ2-5; D unclear. The CDR3 runs 11 residues. Germline assignment: CDR1 SQVTM and CDR2 ANQGSEA. Trimming took off 7 bases at V and 1 base at J, with 7 bases between the two ends.

The gene calls are TRBV5-1 and TRBJ2-7; D is possibly TRBD2 (6 bases). Germline V gene data show CDR1 as SGHRS and CDR2 as YFSETQ. This CDR3 has 15 residues. The V and J ends lost 0 bases and 4 bases respectively, with 14 bases between them. The CDR3 DNA sequence: TGCGCCAGCAGCTTGGAGTGGGGAGGCAAGTACGAGCAGTACTTC. It encodes CASSLEWGGKYEQYF.

V and J are TRBV20-1 and TRBJ2-7, with D tentatively TRBD2 (5 bases). With 3 bases removed from V and 0 bases from J, the gap between germline ends came to 15 bases. The CDR3 has 15 residues. Germline V lookup: CDR1 DFQATT, CDR2 SNEGSKA (reference sequence). The CDR3 nucleotides are TGCAGTGCTAGTGGGGAGCTTATGAGCTCCTACGAGCAGTACTTC. It translates to CSASGELMSSYEQYF.

The V call is TRBV19, the J call TRBJ2-4; TRBD1 aligns across 8 bases. The DNA matches TRBJ2-7 better at its end, which makes the J call doubtful. Germline CDR1 and CDR2: LNHDA and SQIVND (reference sequence). The CDR3 has 16 amino acids. The CDR3 sequence: CASTTLGQAASYEQYF. CDR3 nucleotide sequence: TGTGCCAGTACCACCCTGGGACAGGCGGCTTCCTACGAGCAGTACTTC.

This chain links TRBV25-1 with TRBJ1-2; D is ambiguous. The CDR3 is 13 amino acids. Trimming removed 5 bases from V and 0 bases from J, with 7 bases in between. Germline V gene lookup returns CDR1 MGHDK and CDR2 SYGVNS. CDR3 protein: CASSSDTNYGYTF. The CDR3 DNA is TGTGCCAGCAGTTCAGATACTAACTATGGCTACACCTTC.

Only a few counts were recorded for this clonotype. The V call is TRBV20-1, the J call TRBJ2-7; TRBD1 agrees at 7 bases. With V trimmed by 6 bases and J by 3 bases, 5 bases remained unmatched. CDR3 length equals 12 residues. Germline V gene lookup returns CDR1 DFQATT and CDR2 SNEGSKA (reference sequence). The CDR3 coding sequence is TGCAGTGCCTCCGGGACAGTCTACGAGCAGTACTTC. The encoded protein is CSASGTVYEQYF.

This clonotype was recorded only once. This chain uses TRBV4-2 with TRBJ2-7; tentative D call: TRBD1 (6 bases). This CDR3 is 17 amino acids long. Germline V gene data show CDR1 as LGHNA and CDR2 as YNFKEQ. V was shortened by 0 bases and J by 5 bases, with 20 bases between the two germline ends. The CDR3 coding sequence is TGTGCCAGCAGCCAAGATCTGAATACAGGGTTGGAGGACGAGCAGTACTTC. Residues: CASSQDLNTGLEDEQYF.

The table lists this clonotype with a few counts. The chain has TRBV29-1 and TRBJ2-1; D gene unclear. Trimming removed 5 bases at V and 8 bases at J, with 4 bases between. Germline loops: CDR1 SQVTM, CDR2 ANQGSEA. The CDR3 extends over 9 amino acids. The CDR3 DNA sequence: TGCAGCGTTAGCGATGAGCAGTTCTTC. Translation gives CSVSDEQFF.

The genes are TRBV10-3 and TRBJ2-1, with 11 positions matching TRBD2. The CDR3 is 14 residues long. Germline V gene lookup returns CDR1 ENHRY and CDR2 SYGVKD. V gave up 3 bases and J gave up 7 bases; unmatched junction bases: 2. The CDR3 is CAISEGLAGNEQFF. In nucleotides, the CDR3 is TGTGCCATCAGTGAAGGACTAGCGGGTAATGAGCAGTTCTTC.

The chain couples TRBV29-1 to TRBJ2-7; 9 bases fit TRBD1. The CDR3 is 13 residues long. The V gene end was trimmed by 4 bases and the J gene end by 3 bases; junction bases not matched to a gene: 4. The germline CDR1 and CDR2 sequences are SQVTM and ANQGSEA. CDR3 region: CSVGETGGYEQYF. CDR3 DNA: TGCAGCGTTGGCGAGACAGGGGGCTACGAGCAGTACTTC.

The chain uses TRBV20-1 and TRBJ2-1; 8 bases are a match to TRBD2. The J call may be faulty, since TRBJ2-7 better matches the DNA end. The germline V gene encodes CDR1 DFQATT and CDR2 SNEGSKA (reference sequence). The CDR3 is 15 amino acids. The CDR3 DNA is TGCAGTGGGGGCGGGGGTAGCGGGGATTACAATGAGCAGTACTTC. The encoded protein is CSGGGGSGDYNEQYF.